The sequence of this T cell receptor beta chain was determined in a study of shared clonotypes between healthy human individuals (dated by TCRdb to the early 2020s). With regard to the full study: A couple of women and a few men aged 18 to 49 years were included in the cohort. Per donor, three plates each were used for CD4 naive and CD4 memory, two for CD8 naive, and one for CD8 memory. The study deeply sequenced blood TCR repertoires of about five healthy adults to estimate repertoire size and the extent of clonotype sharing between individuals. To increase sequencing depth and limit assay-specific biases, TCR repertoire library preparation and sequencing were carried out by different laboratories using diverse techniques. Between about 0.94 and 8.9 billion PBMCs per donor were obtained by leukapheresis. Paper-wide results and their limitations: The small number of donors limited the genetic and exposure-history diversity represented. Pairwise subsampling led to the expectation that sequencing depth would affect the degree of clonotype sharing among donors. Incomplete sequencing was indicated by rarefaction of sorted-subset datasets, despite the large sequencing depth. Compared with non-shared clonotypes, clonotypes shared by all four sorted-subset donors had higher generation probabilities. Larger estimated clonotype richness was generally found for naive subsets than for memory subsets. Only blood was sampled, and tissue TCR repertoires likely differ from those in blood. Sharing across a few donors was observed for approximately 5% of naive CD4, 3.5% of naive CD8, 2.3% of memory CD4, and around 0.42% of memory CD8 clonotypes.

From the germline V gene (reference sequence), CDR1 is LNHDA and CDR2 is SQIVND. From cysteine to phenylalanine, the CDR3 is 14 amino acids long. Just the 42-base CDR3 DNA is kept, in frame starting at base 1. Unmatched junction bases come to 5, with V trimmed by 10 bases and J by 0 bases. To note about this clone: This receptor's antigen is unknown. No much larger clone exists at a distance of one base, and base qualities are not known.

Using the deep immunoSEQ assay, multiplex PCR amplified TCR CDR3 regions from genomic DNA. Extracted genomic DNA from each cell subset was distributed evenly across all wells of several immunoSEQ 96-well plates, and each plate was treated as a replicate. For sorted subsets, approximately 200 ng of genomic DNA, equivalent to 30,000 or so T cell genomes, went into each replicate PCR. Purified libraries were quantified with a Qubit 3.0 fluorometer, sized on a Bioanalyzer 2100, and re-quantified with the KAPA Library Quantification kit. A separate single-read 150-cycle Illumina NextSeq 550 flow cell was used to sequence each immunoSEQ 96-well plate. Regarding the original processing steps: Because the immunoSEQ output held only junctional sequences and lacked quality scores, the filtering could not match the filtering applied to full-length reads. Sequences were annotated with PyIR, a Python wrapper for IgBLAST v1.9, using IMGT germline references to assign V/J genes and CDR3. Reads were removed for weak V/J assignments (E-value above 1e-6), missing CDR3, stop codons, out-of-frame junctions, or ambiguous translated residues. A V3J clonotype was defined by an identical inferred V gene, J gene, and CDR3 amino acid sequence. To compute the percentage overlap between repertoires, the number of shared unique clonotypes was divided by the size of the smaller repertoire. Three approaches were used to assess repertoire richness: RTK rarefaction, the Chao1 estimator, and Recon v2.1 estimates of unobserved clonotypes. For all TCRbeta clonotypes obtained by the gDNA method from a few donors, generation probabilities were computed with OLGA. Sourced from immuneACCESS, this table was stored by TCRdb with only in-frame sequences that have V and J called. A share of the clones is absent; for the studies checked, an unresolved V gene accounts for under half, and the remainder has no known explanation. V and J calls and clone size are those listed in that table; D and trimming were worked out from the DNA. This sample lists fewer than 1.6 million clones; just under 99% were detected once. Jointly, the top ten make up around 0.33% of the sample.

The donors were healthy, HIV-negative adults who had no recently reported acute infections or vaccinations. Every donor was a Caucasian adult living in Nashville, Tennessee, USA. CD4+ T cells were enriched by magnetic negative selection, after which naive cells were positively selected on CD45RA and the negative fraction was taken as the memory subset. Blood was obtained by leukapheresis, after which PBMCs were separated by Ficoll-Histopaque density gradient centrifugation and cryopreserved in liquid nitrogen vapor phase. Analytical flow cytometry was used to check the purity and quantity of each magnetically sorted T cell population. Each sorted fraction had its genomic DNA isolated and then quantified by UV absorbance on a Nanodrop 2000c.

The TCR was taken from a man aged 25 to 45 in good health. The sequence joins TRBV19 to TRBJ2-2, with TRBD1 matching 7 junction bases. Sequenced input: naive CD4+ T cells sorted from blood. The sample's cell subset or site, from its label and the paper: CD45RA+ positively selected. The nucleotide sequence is TGTGCCACGCGAAGGGGGCCGAACACCGGGGAGCTGTTTTTT. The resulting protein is CATRRGPNTGELFF.